The 21 T cell receptor beta chains below all came from one sample that was sequenced in a study of beta chain features in type 1 diabetes. The study reverse transcribed the entire isolated RNA, so it sequenced expressed TCRB transcripts. Sequenced by immunoSEQ multiplex PCR; TCRdb stores in-frame clones only, minus some. The table includes about 330,000 clones, roughly 11% detected once. Sequencing was carried out using naive CD4+ T cells from blood. These receptors were taken from a woman aged 25 to 45 in good health.

This chain links TRBV18 with TRBJ1-2; 8 nucleotides align to TRBD1. V dropped 6 bases and J dropped 3; count of bases not matched to a gene: 6. The CDR3 has 14 residues. Germline loops: CDR1 KGHSH, CDR2 LQKENI. The CDR3 protein is CASSEGTGYYGYTF. In DNA form, the CDR3 reads TGTGCCAGCTCCGAGGGGACAGGCTACTATGGCTACACCTTC.

The table lists this clone with a few counts. V and J are TRBV29-1 and TRBJ2-7, with 7 bases fitting TRBD2. V trimming: 7 bases; J trimming: 3 bases; junction bases outside the gene matches: 9. The CDR3 length is 13 residues. Per germline, CDR1 SQVTM and CDR2 ANQGSEA. CDR3 sequence reads: CSAGSGTIYEQYF. DNA for the CDR3: TGCAGCGCCGGGAGCGGGACCATCTACGAGCAGTACTTC.

This clone was observed a few times. Different DNA sequences within this sample yield the same CDR3. V gene TRBV20-1 combines with J gene TRBJ2-7; no firm D call. The V gene lost 7 bases and the J gene lost 2 bases, with 9 bases spanning the gap. Germline values: CDR1 DFQATT, CDR2 SNEGSKA (reference sequence). The CDR3 is 11 residues long. CDR3 sequence reads: CSGTTAYEQYF. CDR3 nucleotides: TGCAGTGGCACCACAGCCTACGAGCAGTACTTC.

This clone appeared once. The chain joins TRBV1 to TRBJ2-3; TRBD2 is the table's D call and was not checked against the DNA. TRBV1 is termed a pseudogene. The CDR3 runs 17 residues. CDR3 sequence (DNA): TGCACCAGCAGCCAGCGACTAGCGGGAGTTGAAACAGATACGCAGTATTTT. Translation gives CTSSQRLAGVETDTQYF.

This clone was seen only a few times. The chain carries TRBV6-5 and TRBJ2-1; D might be TRBD2 (6 bases). The germline gives CDR1 MNHEY, CDR2 SVGAGI. V dropped 8 bases and J dropped 12 bases, with 20 bases sitting between them. The CDR3 covers 13 residues. The CDR3 here is CASREFPIIVQFF. CDR3 in DNA: TGTGCCAGCCGGGAGTTTCCCATTATAGTGCAGTTCTTC.

The chain carries TRBV4-3 and TRBJ2-3; TRBD1 is a possible D gene (6 bases). The CDR3 length is 16 residues. CDR1 LGHNA and CDR2 YSLEER come from the germline V gene. The germline V and J ends were trimmed by 3 bases and 4 bases, with 17 bases remaining between them. CDR3: CASSQEWRAGADTQYF. CDR3 nucleotide sequence: TGCGCCAGCAGCCAGGAATGGCGGGCAGGGGCAGATACGCAGTATTTT.

The gene calls are TRBV7-9 and TRBJ1-1; the D is unclear. The CDR3 consists of 14 residues. CDR1 and CDR2 from the germline V gene are SEHNR and FQNEAQ (reference sequence). V lost 6 bases to trimming and J lost 0 bases, with 11 bases between them. The CDR3 bases are TGTGCCAGCAGAGCGGACTCCATGAACACTGAAGCTTTCTTT. It specifies CASRADSMNTEAFF.

The CDR3 sequence: CASSLGASGSGFTDTQYF. The CDR3 DNA reads as TGTGCCAGCAGCTTAGGAGCTAGCGGGAGCGGGTTCACAGATACGCAGTATTTT. The chain has TRBV7-2 and TRBJ2-3, with 10 bases matching TRBD2. The CDR3 is 18 residues long. Losses at the gene ends were 1 base for V and 2 bases for J; bases not matched to a gene: 9. The germline V gene has CDR1 SGHTA and CDR2 FQGNSA. The variable domain in full, completed from reference TRBV7-2 and TRBJ2-3, reads GAGVSQSPSNKVTEKGKDVELRCDPISGHTALYWYRQSLGQGLEFLIYFQGNSAPDKSGLPSDRFSAERTGGSVSTLTIQRTQQEDSAVYLCASSLGASGSGFTDTQYFGPGTRLTVL.

The V gene is TRBV7-3, the J gene TRBJ2-1; 11 bases align to TRBD2. The CDR3 length is 15 residues. Trimming removed 5 bases from V and 6 bases from J; junction bases left unmatched: 6. Germline assignment: CDR1 SGHTA and CDR2 FQGTGA. CDR3 sequence reads: CASSPIAGGPNEQFF. CDR3 in DNA: TGTGCCAGCAGCCCAATAGCGGGAGGGCCCAATGAGCAGTTCTTC.

In this sample, this clone turned up a few times. V gene TRBV4-3 combines with J gene TRBJ2-7; D is unresolved. Germline lookup yields CDR1 LGHNA and CDR2 YSLEER. V was shortened by 4 bases and J by 4 bases, with 17 bases between the two germline ends. This CDR3 spans 15 amino acids. The DNA of the CDR3 is TGCGCCAGCAGCCTCAACGCCCGGAGCATTTACGAGCAGTACTTC. Translating gives CASSLNARSIYEQYF.

As concerns this clone: Other nucleotide sequences in the sample specify the same CDR3. The CDR3 DNA reads as TGTGCCAGCTCACCAACAGAGATGAACACTGAAGCTTTCTTT. This encodes CASSPTEMNTEAFF. This rearrangement joins TRBV18 to TRBJ1-1; D gene unclear. V was trimmed by 2 bases and J by 0 bases, leaving 7 bases between them. Germline loops: CDR1 KGHSH, CDR2 LQKENI. The length of the CDR3 is 14 residues.

This clone was detected a few times. V usage is TRBV2 and J usage is TRBJ1-5, with D possibly being TRBD1 (6 bases). Germline CDR1 and CDR2: SNHLY and FYNNEI. Trimming removed 3 bases at V and 5 bases at J, with 11 bases between. There are 14 residues in the CDR3. This CDR3 reads CASSDRTAHQPQHF. In nucleotides, the CDR3 is TGTGCCAGCAGTGACAGGACAGCCCATCAGCCCCAGCATTTT.

As DNA, the CDR3 is TGTGCCTGGAGTCCAGGGTACTACGAGCAGTACTTC. Its translation: CAWSPGYYEQYF. V and J are TRBV30 and TRBJ2-7; possible D gene TRBD1, 5 bases. The CDR3 is 12 residues long. V lost 2 bases, J lost 3 bases, and 8 bases lay in between. Germline values: CDR1 GTSNPN, CDR2 SVGIG (reference sequence).

There are a few counts of this clone. The chain employs TRBV11-1 and TRBJ1-1, with a weak D call TRBD1 (5 bases). V was shortened by 5 bases and J by 7 bases, with 17 bases between the two germline ends. Germline V gene sequence: CDR1 SGHAT, CDR2 FQDESV (reference sequence). CDR3 size: 14 residues. Here the CDR3 DNA reads TGTGCCAGCAGCACTTCTTCAGCAGGGCTTGAAGCTTTCTTT. It encodes CASSTSSAGLEAFF.

The rearrangement joins TRBV28 to TRBJ2-3, with 8 bases aligning to TRBD2. CDR1 and CDR2 from the germline V gene are MDHEN and SYDVKM. The V segment lost 3 bases and the J segment 8 bases; nucleotides outside the gene matches: 7. The CDR3 extends over 14 amino acids. The CDR3 here is CASSFLAGGGTQYF. CDR3 bases: TGTGCCAGCAGTTTTCTTGCGGGAGGAGGTACGCAGTATTTT.

This chain connects TRBV6-4 to TRBJ2-1; the match to TRBD2 covers 8 bases. Germline CDR1 and CDR2: MRHNA and SNTAGT. J lost 8 bases, V lost 3 bases, and 6 bases had no gene match. The CDR3 is 14 amino acids. CDR3 loop: CASSEGTSRDEQFF. The DNA of the CDR3 is TGTGCCAGCAGTGAAGGGACTAGTCGCGATGAGCAGTTCTTC.

The chain is built from TRBV7-2 and TRBJ2-7, with 8 bases lining up with TRBD1. J lost 5 bases, V lost 3 bases, and 6 bases had no gene match. This CDR3 region has 14 residues. Germline V gene data show CDR1 as SGHTA and CDR2 as FQGNSA. CDR3 amino acids: CASSFGQGIHEQYF. DNA for the CDR3: TGTGCCAGCAGCTTCGGACAGGGTATCCACGAGCAGTACTTC.

This clone showed up just a few times. This CDR3 reads CAWMIREYTGELFF. The CDR3 region has the DNA TGTGCCTGGATGATACGGGAATACACCGGGGAGCTGTTTTTT. The gene calls are TRBV30 and TRBJ2-2, with a tentative D call TRBD2 (5 bases). The germline V and J ends were trimmed by 4 bases and 3 bases, with 12 bases remaining between them. Germline CDR1 reads GTSNPN; CDR2 reads SVGIG (reference sequence). There are 14 residues in the CDR3.

This clone was counted ten times or more. The CDR3 is CSVAVGNTIYF. In DNA form, the CDR3 reads TGCAGCGTTGCTGTGGGAAACACCATATATTTT. V is TRBV29-1 and J is TRBJ1-3; no definite D call. V lost 4 bases and J lost 4, with 5 bases in between. This CDR3 spans 11 amino acids. CDR1 and CDR2 (germline): SQVTM, ANQGSEA. Based on the CDR3 plus reference TRBV29-1 and TRBJ1-3, the full variable domain is SAVISQKPSRDICQRGTSLTIQCQVDSQVTMMFWYRQQPGQSLTLIATANQGSEATYESGFVIDKFPISRPNLTFSTLTVSNMSPEDSSIYLCSVAVGNTIYFGEGSWLTVV.

V is TRBV29-1 and J is TRBJ2-5; D remains ambiguous. The V gene's germline CDR1 is SQVTM and CDR2 ANQGSEA. The CDR3 contains 14 residues. V lost 4 bases, J lost 3 bases, and 15 bases lay in between. DNA for the CDR3: TGCAGCGTTGTTATATTCGTTCCGGAAGAGACCCAGTACTTC. This encodes CSVVIFVPEETQYF.

V usage is TRBV7-9 and J usage is TRBJ1-5; maybe TRBD1 (6 bases). This CDR3 is built from 13 residues. Germline V gene sequence: CDR1 SEHNR, CDR2 FQNEAQ (reference sequence). Trimming left V 5 bases short and J 3 bases short, with 8 bases between. CDR3 coding DNA: TGTGCCAGCAGCCGGGACAACAATCAGCCCCAGCATTTT. The encoded protein is CASSRDNNQPQHF. Combining the CDR3 with reference TRBV7-9 and TRBJ1-5 gives the whole variable domain DTGVSQNPRHKITKRGQNVTFRCDPISEHNRLYWYRQTLGQGPEFLTYFQNEAQLEKSRLLSDRFSAERPKGSFSTLEIQRTEQGDSAMYLCASSRDNNQPQHFGDGTRLSIL.